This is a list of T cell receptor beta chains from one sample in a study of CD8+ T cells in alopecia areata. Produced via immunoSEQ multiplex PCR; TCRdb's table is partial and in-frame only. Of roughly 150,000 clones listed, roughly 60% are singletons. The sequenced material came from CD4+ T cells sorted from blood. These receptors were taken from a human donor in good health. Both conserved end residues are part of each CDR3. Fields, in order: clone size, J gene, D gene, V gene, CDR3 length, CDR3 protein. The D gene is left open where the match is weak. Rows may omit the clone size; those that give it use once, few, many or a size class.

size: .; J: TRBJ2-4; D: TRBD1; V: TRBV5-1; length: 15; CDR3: CASSSWTGIQNIQYF
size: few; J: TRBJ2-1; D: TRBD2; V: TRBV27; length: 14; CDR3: CASSPSGIYNEQFF
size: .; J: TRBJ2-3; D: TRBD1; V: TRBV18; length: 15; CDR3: CASSPPGQITDTQYF
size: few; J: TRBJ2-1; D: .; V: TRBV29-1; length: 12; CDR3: CSVAPLPPEQFF
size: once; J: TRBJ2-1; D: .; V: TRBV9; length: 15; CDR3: CASSVGGTPVNEQFF
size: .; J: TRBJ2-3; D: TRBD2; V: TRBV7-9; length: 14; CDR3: CASRLAGVTDTQYF
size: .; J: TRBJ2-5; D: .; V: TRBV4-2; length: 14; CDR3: CASSQGPLDETQYF
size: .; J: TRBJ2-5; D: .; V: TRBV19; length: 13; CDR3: CASSIDGTSTQYF
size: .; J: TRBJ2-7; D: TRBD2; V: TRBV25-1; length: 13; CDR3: CASSTLADYEQYF
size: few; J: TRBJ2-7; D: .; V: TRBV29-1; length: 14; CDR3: CSVRGSAGGYEQYF
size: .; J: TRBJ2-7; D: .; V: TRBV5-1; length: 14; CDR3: CASSLGLSTYEQYF
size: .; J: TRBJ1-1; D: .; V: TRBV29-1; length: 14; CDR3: CSVEEFRERTEAFF
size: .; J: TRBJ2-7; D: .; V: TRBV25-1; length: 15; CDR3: CASRTSGGPHAEQYF
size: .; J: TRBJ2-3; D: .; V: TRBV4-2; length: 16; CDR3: CASSQDLAGTTDTQYF
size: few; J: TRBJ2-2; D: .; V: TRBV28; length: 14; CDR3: CASSGLMEFGELFF
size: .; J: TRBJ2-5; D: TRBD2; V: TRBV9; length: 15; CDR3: CASSGAGENQETQYF
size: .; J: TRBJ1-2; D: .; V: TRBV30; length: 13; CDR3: CAWSVGFFDGYTF
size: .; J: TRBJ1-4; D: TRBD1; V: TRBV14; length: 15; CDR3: CASSANRGPNEKLFF
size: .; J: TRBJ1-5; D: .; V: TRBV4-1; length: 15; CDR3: CASSQEDWGFQPQHF
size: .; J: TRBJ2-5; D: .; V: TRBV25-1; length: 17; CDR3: CASSERGVPVGVETQYF
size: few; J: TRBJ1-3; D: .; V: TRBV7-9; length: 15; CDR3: CASSLEAFSGNTIYF
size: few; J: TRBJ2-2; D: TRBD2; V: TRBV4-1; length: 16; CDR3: CASSQALAGITGELFF
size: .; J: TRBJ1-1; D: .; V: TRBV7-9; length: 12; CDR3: CASILGDTEAFF
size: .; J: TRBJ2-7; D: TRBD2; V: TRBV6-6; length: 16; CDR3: CASSYRRSSGYYEQYF
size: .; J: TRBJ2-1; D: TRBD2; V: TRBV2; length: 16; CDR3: CASSEAWTSGKNEQFF
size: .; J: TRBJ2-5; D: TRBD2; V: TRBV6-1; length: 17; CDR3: CASSEGRISGTQETQYF
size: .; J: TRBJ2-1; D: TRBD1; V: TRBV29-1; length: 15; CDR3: CSVEIKTGTGVEQFF
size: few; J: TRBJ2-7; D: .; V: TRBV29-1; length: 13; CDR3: CSVVAGSFHEQYF
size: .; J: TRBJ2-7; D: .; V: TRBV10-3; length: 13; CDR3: CAISVLGGYEQYF
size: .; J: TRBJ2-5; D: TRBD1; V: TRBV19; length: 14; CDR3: CASSITGGGETQYF
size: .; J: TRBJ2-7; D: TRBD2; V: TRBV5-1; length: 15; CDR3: CASSPGLAGVYEQYF
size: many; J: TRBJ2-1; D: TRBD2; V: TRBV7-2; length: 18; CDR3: CASSLAPLGSGRAMEQFF
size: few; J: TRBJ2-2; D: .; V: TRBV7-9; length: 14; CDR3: CASSPRQDTGELFF
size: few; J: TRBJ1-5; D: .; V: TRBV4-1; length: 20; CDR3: CASSQDGTTGARHLNQPQHF
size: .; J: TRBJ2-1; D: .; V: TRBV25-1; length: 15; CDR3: CASSESKAGRNEQFF
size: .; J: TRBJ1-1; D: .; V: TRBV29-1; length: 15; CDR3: CSVADLGVVGSEAFF
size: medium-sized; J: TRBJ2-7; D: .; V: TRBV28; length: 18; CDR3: CASSSVLVWTGRLNEQYF
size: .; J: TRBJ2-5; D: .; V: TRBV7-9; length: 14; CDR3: CASRSWTDQETQYF
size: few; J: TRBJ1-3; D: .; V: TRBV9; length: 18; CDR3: CASSVAGGTRVSGNTIYF
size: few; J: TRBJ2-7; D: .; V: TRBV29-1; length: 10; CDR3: CSVGAYEQYF
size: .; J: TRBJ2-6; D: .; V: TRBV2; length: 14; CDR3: CASWAAYGANVLTF
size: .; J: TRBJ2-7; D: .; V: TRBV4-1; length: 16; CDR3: CASSRQGGRTIYEQYF
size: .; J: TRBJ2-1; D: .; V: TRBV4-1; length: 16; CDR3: CASSPIGGRVGNEQFF
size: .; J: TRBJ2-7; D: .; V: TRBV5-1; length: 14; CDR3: CASSLSQGVYEQYF